One sample yielded the 17 T cell receptor beta chains listed below, sequenced in a study of CD8+CD57+ T cells in acquired aplastic anemia. Both TCR beta VDJ combination and CDR3 sequence profiling were carried out. Genomic DNA was the template for this profiling. TCRdb reprocessed the reads with MiXCR, giving one entry per CDR3 protein. The sample lists approximately 180,000 distinct CDR3 sequences; 48% were seen once. Whoever was chosen for sequencing had shown CD8+CD57+ cell expansion by flow cytometry. The specimen sequenced was sorted CD4+, CD8+, or CD8+CD57+ T cells (not recorded which) from PBMCs. These receptors were taken from a human donor with aplastic anemia.

The chain links TRBV20-1 to TRBJ1-1; no reliable D call. V shed 6 bases and J shed 5 bases, with 19 bases lying between them. Germline lookup yields CDR1 DFQATT and CDR2 SNEGSKA (reference sequence). This CDR3 has 14 residues. In DNA, the CDR3 is TGCAGTGCCAGCAGCGAGAGGGAGACAACTGAAGCTTTCTTT. This translates into CSASSERETTEAFF.

Remarks on this clonotype: Its ends do not fully match the called genes, so a read error is possible. This chain connects TRBV10-2 to TRBJ1-1; D perhaps matches TRBD1 (5 bases). This CDR3 is built from 14 residues. Germline values: CDR1 WSHSY, CDR2 SAAADI. DNA of the CDR3: TGCGCCAGAAGTGGGGACGGCATGAACACTGGAGCTTTCTTT. It yields the protein CARSGDGMNTGAFF.

This sequence joins TRBV19 and TRBJ2-7; D not resolved. CDR1 LNHDA and CDR2 SQIVND come from the germline V gene (reference sequence). The CDR3 is made up of 13 amino acids. Trimming cost V 2 bases and J 3 bases, with 8 bases left between them. This CDR3 is CASSISSGYEQYF. CDR3 sequence (DNA): TGTGCCAGTAGTATATCCTCGGGCTACGAGCAGTACTTC.

The V and J genes are TRBV6-2 or TRBV6-3 and TRBJ1-1; possibly TRBD1 for D (5 bases). The CDR3 loop spans 13 amino acids. With 5 bases removed from V and 10 bases from J, the gap between germline ends came to 17 bases. Germline assignment: CDR1 MNHEY and CDR2 SVGEGT. The CDR3 region has the DNA TGTGCCAGCAGTCAGCAAATGGGGGGGGGAGCTTTCTTT. Residues: CASSQQMGGGAFF.

The chain links TRBV6-1 to TRBJ2-7; 10 bases align to TRBD1. Germline CDR1 MNHNS, CDR2 SASEGT. V shed 6 bases, J shed 4 bases, and the junction held 12 bases outside the gene matches. The CDR3 runs to 16 residues. In DNA form, the CDR3 reads TGTGCCAGCAGCTCAGACAGGGGGCTGGGGGGATACGAGCAGTACTTC. Residues: CASSSDRGLGGYEQYF.

This clonotype was recorded once. The chain carries TRBV20-1 and TRBJ2-6, with 9 bases aligning to TRBD1. Unmatched junction bases numbered 9, after V lost 7 bases and J lost 2 bases. The CDR3 is made up of 16 amino acids. From germline, CDR1 is DFQATT and CDR2 SNEGSKA (reference sequence). The CDR3 loop reads CSVPGQGVPGANVLTF. CDR3 bases: TGCAGTGTGCCGGGACAGGGAGTTCCTGGGGCCAACGTCCTGACTTTC.

The sample holds one count of this clonotype. The genes are TRBV6-5 and TRBJ1-1; unclear D gene. Between the trimmed V and J ends, which lost 4 bases and 5 bases, there was a span of 17 bases. This CDR3 is 15 amino acids long. The germline gives CDR1 MNHEY, CDR2 SVGAGI. CDR3 sequence: CASSFVRSTNTEAFF. DNA for the CDR3: TGTGCCAGCAGTTTCGTCAGAAGTACGAATACTGAAGCTTTCTTT.

A word on this clonotype: This sequence may be a read error, since a much larger clone differs from it by one base. The J gene is TRBJ2-7, the V gene TRBV6-1; D is possibly TRBD1 (5 bases). Germline assignment: CDR1 MNHNS and CDR2 SASEGT. The CDR3 totals 14 residues. V lost 5 bases to trimming and J lost 2 bases, with 13 bases between them. CDR3 coding DNA: TGTGCCAGCAGTAAACGGACAAGCCCCTACGAGCAGTACTTC. It translates to CASSKRTSPYEQYF.

The chain is built from TRBV10-3 and TRBJ2-7, with 10 nucleotides matching TRBD2. This CDR3 contains 13 residues. With 9 bases clipped from V and 3 bases from J, the junction kept 5 bases outside the gene matches. Per the germline V gene, CDR1 is ENHRY and CDR2 is SYGVKD. The CDR3 reads CAMGTSDYYEQYF. For the CDR3, the DNA is TGTGCCATGGGGACTAGCGACTACTACGAGCAGTACTTC.

This clonotype appeared many times. The chain joins TRBV11-2 to TRBJ2-1, with a possible D match to TRBD1 (5 bases). Trimming cost V 1 base and J 9 bases, with 10 bases left between them. The CDR3 contains 13 residues. Looked up from germline, CDR1 is SGHAT and CDR2 is FQNNGV. The CDR3 DNA follows: TGTGCCAGCAGCTTAGCAGGGATGGGTGAGCAGTTCTTC. Protein sequence: CASSLAGMGEQFF.

The chain links TRBV20-1 to TRBJ2-5; 12 positions agree with TRBD2. CDR3 length: 15 residues. Germline V lookup: CDR1 DFQATT, CDR2 SNEGSKA (reference sequence). V shed 6 bases and J 5 bases; nucleotides not matched to a gene: 10. In DNA, the CDR3 is TGCAGTGCGCTACGACTAGCGGGAGCGAGGGAGACCCAGTACTTC. Amino acids: CSALRLAGARETQYF.

V is TRBV20-1 and J is TRBJ2-7, with D unresolved. This CDR3 comprises 12 residues. The germline CDR1 and CDR2 sequences are DFQATT and SNEGSKA (reference sequence). Trimming stripped 4 bases from V and 5 bases from J, with 12 bases between. The CDR3 coding sequence is TGCAGTGCTATTGCCTATTACCACGAGCAGTACTTC. This sequence encodes CSAIAYYHEQYF.

This chain connects TRBV15 to TRBJ2-7; TRBD1 is a possible D gene (6 bases). Between the trimmed V and J ends, which lost 2 bases and 6 bases, there was a span of 11 bases. CDR1 is LNHNV and CDR2 is YYDKDF in the germline V gene (reference sequence). This CDR3 spans 13 amino acids. This CDR3 reads CATSRNRDREQYF. The CDR3 DNA is TGTGCCACCAGCAGAAACAGGGATCGCGAGCAGTACTTC.

This clonotype was detected many times. This chain uses TRBV5-1 with TRBJ2-1, with TRBD2 identical over 9 bases. V lost 3 bases, J lost 10 bases, and 14 bases stayed unmatched. The CDR3 sequence is 16 residues long. CDR1 and CDR2 (germline): SGHRS, YFSETQ. CDR3 coding DNA: TGCGCCAGCAGCTCCAAGCGGGAGGACGGGAATCGCGAGCAGTTCTTC. This codes for CASSSKREDGNREQFF.

This clonotype was recorded many times. J is TRBJ2-1 and V is TRBV9; D unresolved. Germline CDR1 and CDR2: SGDLS and YYNGEE. Trimming cost V 4 bases and J 6 bases, with 17 bases left between them. This CDR3 comprises 15 residues. CDR3 nucleotides: TGTGCCAGCAGCATAGGGCGGATTCAGTCCAATGAGCAGTTCTTC. Translating gives CASSIGRIQSNEQFF.

This clonotype was picked up many times. The rearrangement joins TRBV20-1 to TRBJ1-2; the match to TRBD1 covers 7 bases. The germline CDR1 and CDR2 sequences are DFQATT and SNEGSKA (reference sequence). This CDR3 region has 15 residues. The ends lost 6 bases at V and 2 bases at J; junction bases unmatched: 12. CDR3 in amino acids: CSAKPRTGENYGYTF. CDR3 in DNA: TGCAGTGCCAAGCCCAGGACAGGAGAAAACTATGGCTACACCTTC.

The rearrangement links TRBV20-1 to TRBJ2-3, with D possibly matching TRBD2 (5 bases). The CDR3 covers 13 residues. Germline loops: CDR1 DFQATT, CDR2 SNEGSKA (reference sequence). V gave up 7 bases and J gave up 4 bases, with 15 bases separating them. CDR3 amino acids: CSGRPRGSDTQYF. For the CDR3, the DNA is TGCAGTGGCCGACCCCGAGGGTCAGATACGCAGTATTTT.